The present entry profiles one T cell receptor beta chain with its context. What it binds is unknown. Trimming left V 6 bases short and J 1 base short, with 15 bases between. Germline V gene sequence: CDR1 MNHEY, CDR2 SMNVEV (reference sequence). This CDR3 is 16 amino acids long. This entry comes from a study of response to subunit inactivated influenza vaccine. Whole-study results and caveats: It was suggested by the authors that few new T cells are recruited by each seasonal influenza vaccination.

TCRdb used MiXCR to reprocess the RT-PCR reads, holding one entry per CDR3 protein. In the table there are about 520,000 distinct CDR3 sequences, about 10% of which are singletons. The chain couples TRBV27 to TRBJ2-2; the D call may be TRBD1 or TRBD2 (5 bases each). The sample here was PBMCs from blood, taken roughly 46 days after vaccination. The source is a man aged 45-65 years who received an inactivated influenza vaccine. The CDR3 bases are TGTGCCAGCAGCCGTTACGGGGACCTGAACACCGGGGAGCTGTTTTTT. Translated: CASSRYGDLNTGELFF.